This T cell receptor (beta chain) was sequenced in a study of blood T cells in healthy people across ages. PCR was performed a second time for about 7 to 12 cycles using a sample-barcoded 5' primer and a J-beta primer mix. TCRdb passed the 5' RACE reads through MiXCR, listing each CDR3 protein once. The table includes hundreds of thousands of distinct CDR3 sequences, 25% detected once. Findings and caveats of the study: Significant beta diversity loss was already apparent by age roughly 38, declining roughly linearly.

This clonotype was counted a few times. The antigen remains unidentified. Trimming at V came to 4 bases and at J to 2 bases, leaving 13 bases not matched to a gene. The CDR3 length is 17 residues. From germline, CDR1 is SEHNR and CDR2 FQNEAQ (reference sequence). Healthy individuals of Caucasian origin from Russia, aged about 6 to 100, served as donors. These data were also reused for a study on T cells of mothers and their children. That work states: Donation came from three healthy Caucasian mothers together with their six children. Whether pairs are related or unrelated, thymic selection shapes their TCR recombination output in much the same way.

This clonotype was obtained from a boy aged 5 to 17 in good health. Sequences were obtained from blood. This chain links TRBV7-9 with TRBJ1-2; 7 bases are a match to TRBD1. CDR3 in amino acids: CASSSELTGNQNYGYTF. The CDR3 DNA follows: TGTGCCAGCAGCTCTGAACTGACAGGGAACCAAAACTATGGCTACACCTTC.